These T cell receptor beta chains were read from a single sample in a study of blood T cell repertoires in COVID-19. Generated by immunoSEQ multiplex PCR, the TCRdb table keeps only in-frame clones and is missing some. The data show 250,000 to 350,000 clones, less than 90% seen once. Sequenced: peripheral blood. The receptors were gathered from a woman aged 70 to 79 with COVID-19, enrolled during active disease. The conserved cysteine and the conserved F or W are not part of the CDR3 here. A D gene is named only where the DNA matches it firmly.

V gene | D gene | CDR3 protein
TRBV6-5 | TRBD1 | ASTTGTVNTGELF
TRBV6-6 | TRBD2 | ASSPIISGEGNGQY
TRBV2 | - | ASSEQGTNTEAF
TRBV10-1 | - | ASSDGGSYEQY
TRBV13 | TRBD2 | ASSLALAGTKDTQY
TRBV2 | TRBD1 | ASSRDRTDTQY
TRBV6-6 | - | ASSPRTPQMYNSPLH
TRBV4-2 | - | ASSQDLGGAYGYT
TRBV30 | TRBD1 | AWSQSGTGRNYGYT
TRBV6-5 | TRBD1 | ASSLTGTGGNEQY
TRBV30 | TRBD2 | AWSRLAGGTDTQY
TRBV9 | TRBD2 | ASSVALAEETQY
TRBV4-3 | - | ASSQGILALTDGTDTQY
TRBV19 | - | ASSMELARLDTQY
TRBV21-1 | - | ASSKGNREHQPQH
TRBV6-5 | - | ASSRNSRDTQY
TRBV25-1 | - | ASSEGGDSGNTIY
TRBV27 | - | ASSSPGHPNTGELF
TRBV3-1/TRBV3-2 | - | ASSLGGDNYGYT
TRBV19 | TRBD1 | ASHPGQVANYGYT
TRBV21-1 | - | ASSKGCSSYNEQF
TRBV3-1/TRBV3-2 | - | ASSQDWQAGETYNSPLH
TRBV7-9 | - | ASSLSYSSNTGELF
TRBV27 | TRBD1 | ASSLSGQGAYEQY
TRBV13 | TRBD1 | ASSLILQGAQSGANVLT
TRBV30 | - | AWNLQGRRDNQPQH
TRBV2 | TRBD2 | ASSEADGGGTYEQY
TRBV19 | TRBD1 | ASSIGGQKLETQY
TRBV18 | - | ASSPLDSLGFYEQY
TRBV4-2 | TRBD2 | ASSQVGGGAGNEQF
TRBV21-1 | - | ASSAPRVVDQETQY